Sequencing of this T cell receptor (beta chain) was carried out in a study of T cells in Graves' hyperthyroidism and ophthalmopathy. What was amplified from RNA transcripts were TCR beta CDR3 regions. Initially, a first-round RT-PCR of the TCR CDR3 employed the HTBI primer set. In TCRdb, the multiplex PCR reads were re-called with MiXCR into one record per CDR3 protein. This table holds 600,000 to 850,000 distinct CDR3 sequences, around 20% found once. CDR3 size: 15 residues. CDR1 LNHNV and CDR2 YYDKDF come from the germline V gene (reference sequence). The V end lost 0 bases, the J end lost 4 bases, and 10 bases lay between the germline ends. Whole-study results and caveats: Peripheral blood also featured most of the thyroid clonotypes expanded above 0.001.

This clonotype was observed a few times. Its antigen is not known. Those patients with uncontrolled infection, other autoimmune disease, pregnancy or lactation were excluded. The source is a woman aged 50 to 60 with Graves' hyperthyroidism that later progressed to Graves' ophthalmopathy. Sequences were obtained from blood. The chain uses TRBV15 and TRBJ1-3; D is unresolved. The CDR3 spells CATSRDPGGGNTIYF. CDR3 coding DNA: TGTGCCACCAGCAGAGATCCTGGCGGGGGAAACACCATATATTTT.